A selection of T cell receptor beta chains follows, all from one sample in a study of beta chain features in type 1 diabetes. Sequencing was performed with immunoSEQ multiplex PCR; in TCRdb, only in-frame clones are kept and a portion is missing. The sample records about 400,000 clones, roughly 12% being singletons. Sequenced: naive CD4+ T cells from blood. The receptors stem from a woman aged 18-35 years with type 1 diabetes. CDR3s include the opening cysteine and the closing phenylalanine or tryptophan. D genes are given only for firm matches. Clone size is given for some rows only: seen once, a few or many times, or a class if the clone is expanded.

D: .; size: few; V: TRBV5-1; J: TRBJ2-3; DNA: TGCGCCAGCAGCTTTGTGGCGACTAGCACAGATACGCAGTATTTT; CDR3: CASSFVATSTDTQYF
D: .; size: few; V: TRBV11-2; J: TRBJ2-7; DNA: TGTGCCAGCAGCTTAGACTCAGGGGGGTCCTACGAGCAGTACTTC; CDR3: CASSLDSGGSYEQYF
D: TRBD1; size: .; V: TRBV18; J: TRBJ1-1; DNA: TGTGCCAGCTCACCACCGGGACAGACCGATGAAGCTTTCTTT; CDR3: CASSPPGQTDEAFF
D: .; size: .; V: TRBV4-3; J: TRBJ1-6; DNA: TGCGCCAGCAGCCAAGTAAACAACAACTCACCCCTCCACTTT; CDR3: CASSQVNNNSPLHF
D: .; size: few; V: TRBV5-1; J: TRBJ1-5; DNA: TGCGCCAGCAGCTTGGGAACGGGCAATCAGCCCCAGCATTTT; CDR3: CASSLGTGNQPQHF
D: TRBD1; size: .; V: TRBV7-2; J: TRBJ2-7; DNA: TGTGCCAGCAGCTTGGGGACAGGGGAGGGATACGAGCAGTACTTC; CDR3: CASSLGTGEGYEQYF
D: TRBD2; size: few; V: TRBV7-8; J: TRBJ2-3; DNA: TGTGCCAGCAGCTTTAGCGGGAGCACAGATACGCAGTATTTT; CDR3: CASSFSGSTDTQYF
D: .; size: .; V: TRBV19; J: TRBJ2-6; DNA: TGTGCCAGTAGTGGCCTCTACGTCCTGACTTTC; CDR3: CASSGLYVLTF
D: TRBD2; size: .; V: TRBV4-1; J: TRBJ2-2; DNA: TGCGCCAGCAGCCAAGTTTTCGGGAGGGCCGACACCGGGGAGCTGTTTTTT; CDR3: CASSQVFGRADTGELFF
D: .; size: .; V: TRBV23-1; J: TRBJ1-5; DNA: TGCGCCAGCAGTCAAGCGTGTTCGTGTCTTAGCAATCAGCCCCAGCATTTT; CDR3: CASSQACSCLSNQPQHF
D: TRBD2; size: .; V: TRBV7-9; J: TRBJ2-7; DNA: TGTGCCAGCAGCTTACGGAGCGGGAGAGGTGACGAGCAGTACTTC; CDR3: CASSLRSGRGDEQYF
D: .; size: few; V: TRBV30; J: TRBJ2-3; DNA: TGTGCCTCAACCTTACTGACTAGAGTAACGCAGTATTTT; CDR3: CASTLLTRVTQYF
D: TRBD2; size: .; V: TRBV19; J: TRBJ2-1; DNA: TGTGCCAGTAGGATAGCGGGAGGGACTAATGAGCAGTTCTTC; CDR3: CASRIAGGTNEQFF
D: TRBD1; size: few; V: TRBV30; J: TRBJ1-5; DNA: TGTGCCTGGACGAAGTCCGGGACAGGGGTTCGGCAGCCCCAGCATTTT; CDR3: CAWTKSGTGVRQPQHF
D: .; size: .; V: TRBV5-4; J: TRBJ2-3; DNA: TGTGCCAGCACTGTGAAACTAACTAGCACAGATACGCAGTATTTT; CDR3: CASTVKLTSTDTQYF
D: .; size: .; V: TRBV5-1; J: TRBJ2-5; DNA: TGCGCCAGCAGCTTGGGCGGGACTGAGACCCAGTACTTC; CDR3: CASSLGGTETQYF
D: .; size: .; V: TRBV6-1; J: TRBJ1-2; DNA: TGTGCCAGCAGGTTGCAAAGAAGCGGCTACACCTTC; CDR3: CASRLQRSGYTF
D: TRBD2; size: .; V: TRBV28; J: TRBJ2-1; DNA: TGTGCCAGCAAGGGCGGGAGGGGCCATGAGCAGTTCTTC; CDR3: CASKGGRGHEQFF
D: .; size: .; V: TRBV5-1; J: TRBJ2-5; DNA: TGCGCCAGCAGCTCGGGGGGCTACGGGGAGACCCAGTACTTC; CDR3: CASSSGGYGETQYF
D: .; size: .; V: TRBV10-3; J: TRBJ2-1; DNA: TGTGCCATCAGTGAAGGAGTAATCAATGAGCAGTTCTTC; CDR3: CAISEGVINEQFF
D: .; size: .; V: TRBV18; J: TRBJ2-1; DNA: TGTGCCAGCTCACCGGGACAGGGACTAGGGAATGAGCAGTTCTTC; CDR3: CASSPGQGLGNEQFF
D: .; size: few; V: TRBV18; J: TRBJ1-5; DNA: TGTGCCAGCTCACCACAGCCTAATAGCAATCAGCCCCAGCATTTT; CDR3: CASSPQPNSNQPQHF
D: .; size: few; V: TRBV27; J: TRBJ1-2; DNA: TGTGCCAGCAGTTTAGGGGGCAGGGCTTACTTC; CDR3: CASSLGGRAYF
D: TRBD1; size: .; V: TRBV6-5; J: TRBJ1-2; DNA: TGTGCCAGCAGTTACGTCGGGACAGCTAGATTAGGCTACACCTTC; CDR3: CASSYVGTARLGYTF
D: .; size: few; V: TRBV2; J: TRBJ2-5; DNA: TGTGCCAGCAGTGAGCCCCTAGTCGGGACCCAGTACTTC; CDR3: CASSEPLVGTQYF
D: TRBD2; size: .; V: TRBV15; J: TRBJ2-7; DNA: TGTGCCACCAGCACTAGGACTAGCGGCGACTACGAGCAGTACTTC; CDR3: CATSTRTSGDYEQYF
D: .; size: .; V: TRBV28; J: TRBJ1-1; DNA: TGTGCCAGCACCTCGAGGGCCACTGAAGCTTTCTTT; CDR3: CASTSRATEAFF
D: TRBD1; size: .; V: TRBV19; J: TRBJ1-5; DNA: TGTGCCAGTAACTACCACGGGACAGGAACCAATCAGCCCCAGCATTTT; CDR3: CASNYHGTGTNQPQHF
D: TRBD1; size: few; V: TRBV5-1; J: TRBJ2-7; DNA: TGCGCCAGCAGCTCCGGGACAGGGGACGAGCAGTACTTC; CDR3: CASSSGTGDEQYF
D: .; size: .; V: TRBV2; J: TRBJ1-4; DNA: TGTGCCAGCGGGGAGGGGTTTACTAATGAAAAACTGTTTTTT; CDR3: CASGEGFTNEKLFF
D: TRBD1; size: few; V: TRBV7-7; J: TRBJ2-5; DNA: TGTGCTAGCAGCCAGACAGGGCGAGAGACCCAGTACTTC; CDR3: CASSQTGRETQYF
D: .; size: .; V: TRBV29-1; J: TRBJ1-5; DNA: TGCAGCGTCGCCCACAATGTCGATCAGCCCCAGCATTTT; CDR3: CSVAHNVDQPQHF
D: .; size: .; V: TRBV7-2; J: TRBJ2-1; DNA: TGTGCCAGCAGCTTAGTGGGTAGCCAGGAGCAGTTCTTC; CDR3: CASSLVGSQEQFF
D: .; size: few; V: TRBV9; J: TRBJ2-1; DNA: TGTGCCAGCAGCGTAGTTCCGAGCTCCTACAATGAGCAGTTCTTC; CDR3: CASSVVPSSYNEQFF
D: TRBD2; size: few; V: TRBV30; J: TRBJ2-7; DNA: TGTGCCTGGAGCCCTAGCGGGAGCTCCGAGCAGTACTTC; CDR3: CAWSPSGSSEQYF
D: TRBD2; size: .; V: TRBV5-1; J: TRBJ2-7; DNA: TGCGCCAGCAGCTCAGGGACTAGCGCGCAGTGGGACGAGCAGTACTTC; CDR3: CASSSGTSAQWDEQYF
D: TRBD1; size: few; V: TRBV6-5; J: TRBJ2-3; DNA: TGTGCCAGCTCTTTACAGGGGGCGCTGGCAGATACGCAGTATTTT; CDR3: CASSLQGALADTQYF
D: .; size: few; V: TRBV19; J: TRBJ2-2; DNA: TGTGCCAGTAGCGAGATAATTTCCGGGGAGCTGTTTTTT; CDR3: CASSEIISGELFF
D: .; size: few; V: TRBV29-1; J: TRBJ2-6; DNA: TGCAGCGTTGCCAGGTCCGGGGCCAACGTCCTGACTTTC; CDR3: CSVARSGANVLTF
D: .; size: few; V: TRBV7-2; J: TRBJ2-1; DNA: TGTGCCAGCAGGCCACCCCAGGGGGGACTGGACAATGAGCAGTTCTTC; CDR3: CASRPPQGGLDNEQFF
D: .; size: .; V: TRBV6-5; J: TRBJ2-5; DNA: TGTGCCAGCAGTTACACACCCGGACAGAGCCAGTACTTC; CDR3: CASSYTPGQSQYF
D: .; size: .; V: TRBV25-1; J: TRBJ2-1; DNA: TGTGCCAGCAGTGCGCGATTCAATGAGCAGTTCTTC; CDR3: CASSARFNEQFF